These 6 T cell receptor beta chains share one sample of origin, sequenced in a study of early T cells in non-severe SARS-CoV-2 infection. MiXCR was run by TCRdb on the 5' RACE reads, yielding one entry per CDR3 protein. The sample lists fewer than 85,000 distinct CDR3 sequences; about 10% were seen once. The sequences come from whole blood, collected at baseline. The receptors derive from an adult who was a healthcare worker with PCR-confirmed SARS-CoV-2 infection or an uninfected control (not recorded which).

The chain is built from TRBV27 and TRBJ1-5; 7 bases map to TRBD1. J lost 0 bases, V lost 0 bases, and 5 bases had no gene match. The CDR3 runs to 17 residues. Germline V lookup: CDR1 MNHEY, CDR2 SMNVEV (reference sequence). CDR3 protein: CASSLSGQTYSNQPQHF. DNA for the CDR3: TGTGCCAGCAGTTTATCGGGACAGACCTATAGCAATCAGCCCCAGCATTTT.

This chain joins TRBV4-3 and TRBJ2-4, with TRBD1 as a possible D gene (5 bases). V dropped 1 base and J dropped 4 bases, with 14 bases sitting between them. The length of the CDR3 is 16 residues. Per the germline V gene, CDR1 is LGHNA and CDR2 is YSLEER. The CDR3 region has the DNA TGCGCCAGCAGCCAAGCGTCGACAGTTACTAAAAACATTCAGTACTTC. Protein: CASSQASTVTKNIQYF.

In its sample, this clonotype was seen a few times. The CDR3 DNA sequence: TGTGCCAGCAGCCCCCGCGCCTTAACAGATACGCAGTATTTT. This sequence encodes CASSPRALTDTQYF. V gene TRBV11-2 combines with J gene TRBJ2-3; D gene uncertain. Germline V lookup: CDR1 SGHAT, CDR2 FQNNGV. The CDR3 has 14 amino acids. V lost 5 bases and J lost 3, with 12 bases in between.

This clonotype was seen at least ten times. The CDR3 nucleotides are TGTGCCAGCAGCTTGGCCGGGACAGGGGATGAAAAACTGTTTTTT. Amino acid sequence: CASSLAGTGDEKLFF. The gene calls are TRBV7-9 and TRBJ1-4; 10 positions match TRBD1. The germline gives CDR1 SEHNR, CDR2 FQNEAQ (reference sequence). V shed 3 bases and J 6 bases; nucleotides not matched to a gene: 4. The CDR3 runs to 15 residues. Supplemented by reference TRBV7-9 and TRBJ1-4, the full variable domain reads DTGVSQNPRHKITKRGQNVTFRCDPISEHNRLYWYRQTLGQGPEFLTYFQNEAQLEKSRLLSDRFSAERPKGSFSTLEIQRTEQGDSAMYLCASSLAGTGDEKLFFGSGTQLSVL.

A word on this clonotype: A junction boundary mismatches the germline segment, possibly from a read error. This rearrangement joins TRBV12-3 or TRBV12-4 to TRBJ1-3; the match to TRBD1 covers 8 bases. The CDR3 totals 17 residues. The CDR3 reads CANSSLTGDFSGNTIYF. The CDR3 DNA reads as TGTGCCAACAGTTCGTTGACAGGGGACTTCTCTGGAAACACCATATATTTT.

This clonotype was seen ten or more times. The DNA of the CDR3 is TGTGCCAGCAGTCGACGACGGGACAGGGATGACTATGGCTACACCTTC. It yields the protein CASSRRRDRDDYGYTF. The V call is TRBV2, the J call TRBJ1-2; TRBD1 agrees at 9 bases. Germline loops: CDR1 SNHLY, CDR2 FYNNEI. The V gene end was trimmed by 5 bases and the J gene end by 3 bases; junction bases not matched to a gene: 10. This CDR3 comprises 16 residues.